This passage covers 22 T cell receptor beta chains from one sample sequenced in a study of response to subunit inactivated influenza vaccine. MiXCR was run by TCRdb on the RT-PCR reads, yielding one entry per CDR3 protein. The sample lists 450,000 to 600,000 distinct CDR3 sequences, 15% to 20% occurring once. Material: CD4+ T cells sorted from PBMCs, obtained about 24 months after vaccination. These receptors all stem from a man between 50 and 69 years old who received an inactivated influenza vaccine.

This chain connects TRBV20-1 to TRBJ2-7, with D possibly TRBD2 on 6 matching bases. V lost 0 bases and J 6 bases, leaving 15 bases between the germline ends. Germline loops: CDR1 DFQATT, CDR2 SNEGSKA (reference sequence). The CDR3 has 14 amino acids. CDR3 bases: TGCAGTGCTAGAGATGGCCAGGGACTCTTCGAGCAGTACTTC. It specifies CSARDGQGLFEQYF.

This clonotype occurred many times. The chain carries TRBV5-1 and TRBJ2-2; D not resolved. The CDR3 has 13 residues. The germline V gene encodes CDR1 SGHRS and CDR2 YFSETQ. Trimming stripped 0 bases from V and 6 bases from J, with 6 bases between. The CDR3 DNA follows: TGCGCCAGCAGCTTGGACACTCCCGGGGAGCTGTTTTTT. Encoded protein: CASSLDTPGELFF.

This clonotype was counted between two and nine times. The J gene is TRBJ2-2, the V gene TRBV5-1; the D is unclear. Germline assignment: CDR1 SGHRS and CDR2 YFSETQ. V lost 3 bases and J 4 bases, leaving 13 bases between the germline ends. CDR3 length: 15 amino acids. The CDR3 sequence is CASSSTPTSTGELFF. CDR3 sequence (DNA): TGCGCCAGCAGCTCGACACCGACGAGCACCGGGGAGCTGTTTTTT.

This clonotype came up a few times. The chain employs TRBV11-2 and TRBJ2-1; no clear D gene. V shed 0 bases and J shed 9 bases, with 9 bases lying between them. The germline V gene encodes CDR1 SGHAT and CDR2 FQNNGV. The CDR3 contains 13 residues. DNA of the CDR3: TGTGCCAGCAGCTTAGATCTGAACACTGAGCAGTTCTTC. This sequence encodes CASSLDLNTEQFF.

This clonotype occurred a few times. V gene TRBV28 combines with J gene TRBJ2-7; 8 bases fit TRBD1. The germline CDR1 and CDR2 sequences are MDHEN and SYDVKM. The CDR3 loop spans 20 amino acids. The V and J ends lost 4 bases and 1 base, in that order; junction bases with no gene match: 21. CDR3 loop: CASSSYQDRVRRKQSYEQYF. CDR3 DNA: TGTGCCAGCAGTTCCTACCAGGACAGGGTACGTCGAAAGCAATCCTACGAGCAGTACTTC.

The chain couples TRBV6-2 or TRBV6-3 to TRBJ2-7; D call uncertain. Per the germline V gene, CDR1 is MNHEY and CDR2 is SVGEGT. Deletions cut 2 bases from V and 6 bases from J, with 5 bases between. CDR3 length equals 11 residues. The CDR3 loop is CASSYGIEQYF. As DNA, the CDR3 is TGTGCCAGCAGTTACGGGATCGAGCAGTACTTC.

The CDR3 coding sequence is TGCGCCAGCAGGCCGGTGAACACCGGGGAGCTGTTTTTT. This translates into CASRPVNTGELFF. The J gene is TRBJ2-2, the V gene TRBV5-1; D gene unclear. Looked up from germline, CDR1 is SGHRS and CDR2 is YFSETQ. The CDR3 covers 13 residues. Trimming pared 5 bases from V and 1 base from J, leaving 6 bases between.

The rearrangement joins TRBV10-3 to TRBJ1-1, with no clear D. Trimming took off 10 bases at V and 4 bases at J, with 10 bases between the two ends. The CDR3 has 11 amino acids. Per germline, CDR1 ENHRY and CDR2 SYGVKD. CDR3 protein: CATSPGTEAFF. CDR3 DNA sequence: TGTGCCACCAGCCCAGGCACTGAAGCTTTCTTT.

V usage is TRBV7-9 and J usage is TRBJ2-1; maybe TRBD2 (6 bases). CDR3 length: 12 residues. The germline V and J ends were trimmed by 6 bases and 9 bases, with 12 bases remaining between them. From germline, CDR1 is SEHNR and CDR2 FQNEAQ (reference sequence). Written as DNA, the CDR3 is TGTGCCAGCAGACCGACAGCGGGTGAGCAGTTCTTC. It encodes CASRPTAGEQFF.

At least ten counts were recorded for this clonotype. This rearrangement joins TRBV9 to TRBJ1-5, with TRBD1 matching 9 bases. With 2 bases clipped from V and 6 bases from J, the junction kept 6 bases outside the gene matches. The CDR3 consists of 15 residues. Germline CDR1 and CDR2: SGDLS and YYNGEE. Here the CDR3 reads CASSVTGTGTQPQHF. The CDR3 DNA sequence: TGTGCCAGCAGCGTTACCGGGACAGGGACTCAGCCCCAGCATTTT.

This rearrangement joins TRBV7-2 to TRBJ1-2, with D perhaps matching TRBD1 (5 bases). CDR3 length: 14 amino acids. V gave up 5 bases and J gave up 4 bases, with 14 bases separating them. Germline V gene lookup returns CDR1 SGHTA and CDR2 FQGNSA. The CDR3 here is CASSRTRETYGYTF. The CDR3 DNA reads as TGTGCCAGCAGCCGGACCAGGGAGACCTATGGCTACACCTTC.

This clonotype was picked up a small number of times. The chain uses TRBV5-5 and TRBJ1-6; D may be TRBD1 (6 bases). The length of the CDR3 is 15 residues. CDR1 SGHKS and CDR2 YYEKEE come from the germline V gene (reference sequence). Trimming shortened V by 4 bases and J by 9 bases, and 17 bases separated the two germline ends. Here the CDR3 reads CASSMDRLMGSPLHF. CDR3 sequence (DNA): TGTGCCAGCAGCATGGACAGACTCATGGGTTCACCCCTCCACTTT.

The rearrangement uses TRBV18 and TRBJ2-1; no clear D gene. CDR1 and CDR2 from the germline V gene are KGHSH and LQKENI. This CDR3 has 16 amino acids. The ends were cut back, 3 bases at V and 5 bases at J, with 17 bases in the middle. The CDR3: CASSPPVPGSHNEQFF. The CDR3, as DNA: TGTGCCAGCTCACCTCCGGTCCCCGGTTCACACAATGAGCAGTTCTTC.

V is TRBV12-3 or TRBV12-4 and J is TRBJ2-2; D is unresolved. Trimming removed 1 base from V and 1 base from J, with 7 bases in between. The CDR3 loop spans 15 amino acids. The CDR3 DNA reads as TGTGCCAGCAGTTTAGGTGGAAAGAACACCGGGGAGCTGTTTTTT. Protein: CASSLGGKNTGELFF.

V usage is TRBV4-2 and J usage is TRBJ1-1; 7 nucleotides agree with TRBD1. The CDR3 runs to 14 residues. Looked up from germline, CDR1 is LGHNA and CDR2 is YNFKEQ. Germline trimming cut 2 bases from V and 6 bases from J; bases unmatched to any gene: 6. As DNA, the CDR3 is TGTGCCAGCAGCCAACAAAACAGGGGACCTGAAGCTTTCTTT. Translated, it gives CASSQQNRGPEAFF.

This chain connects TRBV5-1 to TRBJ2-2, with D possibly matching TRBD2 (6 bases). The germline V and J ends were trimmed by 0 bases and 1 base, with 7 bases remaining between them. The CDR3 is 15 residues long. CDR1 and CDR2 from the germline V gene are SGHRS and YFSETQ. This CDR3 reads CASSLGGMNTGELFF. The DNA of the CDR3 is TGCGCCAGCAGCTTGGGCGGGATGAACACCGGGGAGCTGTTTTTT.

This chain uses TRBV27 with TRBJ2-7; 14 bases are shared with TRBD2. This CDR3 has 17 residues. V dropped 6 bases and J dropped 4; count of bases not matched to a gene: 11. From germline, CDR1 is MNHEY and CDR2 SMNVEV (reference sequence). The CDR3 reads CASSRIGTSGSRYEQYF. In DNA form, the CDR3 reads TGTGCCAGCAGCCGAATTGGGACTAGCGGGAGTCGGTACGAGCAGTACTTC.

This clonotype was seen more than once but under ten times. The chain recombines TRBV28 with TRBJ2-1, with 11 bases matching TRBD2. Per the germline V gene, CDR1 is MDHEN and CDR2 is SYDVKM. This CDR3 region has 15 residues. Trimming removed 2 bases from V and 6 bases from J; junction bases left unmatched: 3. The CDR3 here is CASSLRLAGPNEQFF. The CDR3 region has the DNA TGTGCCAGCAGTTTAAGACTAGCGGGACCCAATGAGCAGTTCTTC.

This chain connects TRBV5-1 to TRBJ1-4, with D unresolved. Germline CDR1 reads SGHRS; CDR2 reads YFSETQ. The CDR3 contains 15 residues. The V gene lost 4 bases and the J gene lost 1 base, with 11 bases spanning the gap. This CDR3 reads CASSITGITNEKLFF. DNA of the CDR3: TGCGCCAGCAGCATCACCGGGATAACTAATGAAAAACTGTTTTTT.

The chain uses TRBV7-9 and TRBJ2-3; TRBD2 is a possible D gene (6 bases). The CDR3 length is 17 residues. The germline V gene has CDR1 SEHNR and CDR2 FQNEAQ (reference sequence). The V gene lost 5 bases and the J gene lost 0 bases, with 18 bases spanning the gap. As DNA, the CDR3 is TGTGCCAGCAGCCGTCGGAGTGTGGGGACTAGCACAGATACGCAGTATTTT. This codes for CASSRRSVGTSTDTQYF. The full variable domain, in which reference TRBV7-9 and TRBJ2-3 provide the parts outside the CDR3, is DTGVSQNPRHKITKRGQNVTFRCDPISEHNRLYWYRQTLGQGPEFLTYFQNEAQLEKSRLLSDRFSAERPKGSFSTLEIQRTEQGDSAMYLCASSRRSVGTSTDTQYFGPGTRLTVL.

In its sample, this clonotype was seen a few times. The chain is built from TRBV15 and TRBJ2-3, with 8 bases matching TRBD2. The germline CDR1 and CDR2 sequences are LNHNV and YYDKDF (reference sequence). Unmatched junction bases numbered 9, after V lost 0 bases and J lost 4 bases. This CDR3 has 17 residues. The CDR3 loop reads CATSRDGRGAAADTQYF. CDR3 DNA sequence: TGTGCCACCAGCAGAGATGGGCGGGGGGCTGCGGCAGATACGCAGTATTTT.

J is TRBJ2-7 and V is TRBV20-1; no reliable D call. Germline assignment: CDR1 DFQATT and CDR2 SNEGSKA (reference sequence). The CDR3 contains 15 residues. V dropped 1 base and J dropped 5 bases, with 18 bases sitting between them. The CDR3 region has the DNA TGCAGTGCTAGAGCCCAGGCAAAACTGGCCAACGAGCAGTACTTC. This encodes CSARAQAKLANEQYF.